A single sample is the source of the 14 T cell receptor beta chains below, sequenced in a study of T cell repertoires in cytomegalovirus infection. TCRdb re-called the reads with MiXCR, one entry per CDR3 protein. Of 150,000 to 200,000 distinct CDR3 sequences detected, about 17% appear once; the ten largest clones hold around 25%. Sequenced: CD8+ T cells from PBMCs. These receptors all stem from a human donor in good health (CMV status not recorded). Some clones in this sample may be carry-over from other donors' samples.

This clonotype occurred a few times. The genes are TRBV7-8 and TRBJ1-1; 7 bases line up with TRBD1. V was clipped by 3 bases and J by 4 bases; unmatched bases: 5. The V gene's germline CDR1 is SGHVS and CDR2 FQNEAQ. This CDR3 contains 14 residues. The DNA of the CDR3 is TGTGCCAGCAGCTTTGGCAGGGGGTTCACTGAAGCTTTCTTT. Its protein product is CASSFGRGFTEAFF. The entire variable domain, with the rest obtained from reference TRBV7-8 and TRBJ1-1, is as follows: GAGVSQSPRYKVAKRGQDVALRCDPISGHVSLFWYQQALGQGPEFLTYFQNEAQLDKSGLPSDRFFAERPEGSVSTLKIQRTQQEDSAVYLCASSFGRGFTEAFFGQGTRLTVV.

Only a few counts were recorded for this clonotype. This chain links TRBV28 with TRBJ2-2; the D is unclear. CDR3 length equals 15 residues. Germline CDR1 reads MDHEN; CDR2 reads SYDVKM. Trimming took 2 bases from V and 1 from J, leaving 8 bases between them. The CDR3 DNA follows: TGTGCCAGCAGTTTAGTCAGCCTGAACACCGGGGAGCTGTTTTTT. It translates to CASSLVSLNTGELFF.

The chain joins TRBV12-3 or TRBV12-4 to TRBJ2-1; D is ambiguous. Trimming cost V 2 bases and J 5 bases, with 7 bases left between them. This CDR3 spans 13 amino acids. CDR3 nucleotides: TGTGCCAGCAGTTTAACACCGGACAATGAGCAGTTCTTC. Protein sequence: CASSLTPDNEQFF.

The chain employs TRBV7-2 and TRBJ2-5, with 11 nucleotides matching TRBD2. This CDR3 contains 17 residues. J was trimmed by 7 bases and V by 4 bases; bases with no gene match: 14. Per the germline V gene, CDR1 is SGHTA and CDR2 is FQGNSA. The CDR3 region has the DNA TGTGCCAGCAGCTGGGCCCTAGCGGGGGGACCCGAGGGGACCCAGTACTTC. It codes for CASSWALAGGPEGTQYF.

The chain couples TRBV7-9 to TRBJ2-7; D tentatively fits TRBD1 or TRBD2 (5 bases each). Germline CDR1 and CDR2: SEHNR and FQNEAQ (reference sequence). The CDR3 has 15 amino acids. Trimming took off 6 bases at V and 2 bases at J, with 17 bases between the two ends. CDR3 bases: TGTGCCAGCAGTTATTCCCGGGACCTCACCTACGAGCAGTACTTC. This sequence encodes CASSYSRDLTYEQYF.

This clonotype has only a few counts. The V and J genes are TRBV9 and TRBJ1-5; D not certain. Trimming took off 0 bases at V and 7 bases at J, with 14 bases between the two ends. The CDR3 contains 15 residues. Looked up from germline, CDR1 is SGDLS and CDR2 is YYNGEE. The CDR3 DNA is TGTGCCAGCAGCGTAGCCGGCAGGACGGGGCAGCCCCAGCATTTT. Translation: CASSVAGRTGQPQHF.

This clonotype came up many times. The chain recombines TRBV6-2 or TRBV6-3 with TRBJ2-6; D may correspond to TRBD1 or TRBD2 (5 bases each). The CDR3 has 19 amino acids. Germline CDR1 reads MNHEY; CDR2 reads SVGEGT. Deletions cut 0 bases from V and 9 bases from J, with 24 bases between. CDR3 in DNA: TGTGCCAGCAGTTACTCAGAGTTAGGGACGGGTAACCAGGGCAACGTCCTGACTTTC. This encodes CASSYSELGTGNQGNVLTF.

The chain recombines TRBV7-9 with TRBJ1-3; D gene uncertain. The CDR3 spans 15 residues. Between the trimmed V and J ends, which lost 6 bases and 0 bases, there was a span of 12 bases. The germline CDR1 and CDR2 sequences are SEHNR and FQNEAQ (reference sequence). The CDR3 DNA is TGTGCCAGCAGTCACCCCGGGGACTCTGGAAACACCATATATTTT. It is translated as CASSHPGDSGNTIYF.

This clonotype was counted between two and nine times. The chain is built from TRBV6-5 and TRBJ2-5; TRBD2 is a possible D gene (7 bases). The CDR3 loop spans 17 amino acids. V lost 2 bases and J 1 base, leaving 17 bases between the germline ends. The V gene's germline CDR1 is MNHEY and CDR2 SVGAGI. The CDR3 sequence: CASSYGYGGTSQETQYF. CDR3 DNA sequence: TGTGCCAGCAGTTACGGTTACGGGGGGACATCCCAAGAGACCCAGTACTTC.

The gene calls are TRBV28 and TRBJ2-7; a possible D gene is TRBD2 (5 bases). This CDR3 has 13 residues. Per the germline V gene, CDR1 is MDHEN and CDR2 is SYDVKM. V dropped 4 bases and J dropped 2 bases, with 9 bases sitting between them. CDR3 bases: TGTGCCAGCAGTTCCCGGGATCCCTACGAGCAGTACTTC. This translates into CASSSRDPYEQYF.

The chain carries TRBV7-2 and TRBJ1-6, with TRBD1 matching over 8 bases. The CDR3 is 17 residues long. Germline trimming cut 3 bases from V and 7 bases from J; bases unmatched to any gene: 11. The germline gives CDR1 SGHTA, CDR2 FQGNSA. The CDR3 loop reads CASSLDPYRGNNSPLHF. The CDR3 nucleotides are TGTGCCAGCAGCTTGGATCCTTACAGGGGGAACAATTCACCCCTCCACTTT.

This clonotype showed up just once. The genes are TRBV30 and TRBJ1-1; TRBD1 might be the D (5 bases). V lost 2 bases and J 0 bases, leaving 13 bases between the germline ends. CDR1 and CDR2 from the germline V gene are GTSNPN and SVGIG (reference sequence). CDR3 length: 15 residues. CDR3 region: CAWSTWDGMNTEAFF. DNA for the CDR3: TGTGCCTGGAGTACTTGGGACGGAATGAACACTGAAGCTTTCTTT.

In this sample, this clonotype turned up a few times. The chain employs TRBV6-2 or TRBV6-3 and TRBJ1-1; a weak D match, TRBD1 (6 bases). The CDR3 is 15 amino acids. Trimming took off 2 bases at V and 1 base at J, with 11 bases between the two ends. CDR1 is MNHEY and CDR2 is SVGEGT in the germline V gene. The DNA for the CDR3 is TGTGCCAGCAGTTACACTCTCAGGGGGAACACTGAAGCTTTCTTT. Translating it yields CASSYTLRGNTEAFF.

The rearrangement uses TRBV15 and TRBJ2-1; either TRBD1 or TRBD2 may supply D (6 bases each). The CDR3 loop spans 14 amino acids. Trimming removed 0 bases at V and 6 bases at J, with 9 bases between. The germline gives CDR1 LNHNV, CDR2 YYDKDF (reference sequence). Written as DNA, the CDR3 is TGTGCCACCAGCAGAGACAGGGGAGGCAATGAGCAGTTCTTC. Translated, it gives CATSRDRGGNEQFF.